This TCR beta chain is from a study of T cells in Graves' hyperthyroidism and ophthalmopathy. Researchers barred patients who had uncontrolled infection, other autoimmune disease, pregnancy or lactation. Clinical symptoms, serum thyroxine and TRAb, thyroid ultrasound and orbital computed tomography together formed the diagnostic basis. Amplification yielded TCR beta CDR3 regions, with RNA transcripts as the source. HTBI primers were the set used in a first-round RT-PCR of the TCR CDR3. MiXCR, applied by TCRdb to the multiplex PCR reads, yields one record per CDR3 protein. The table lists 300,000 to 450,000 distinct CDR3 sequences, approximately 15% of them singletons. CDR3 length: 17 amino acids. From germline, CDR1 is KGHDR and CDR2 SFDVKD. Trimming removed 1 base at V and 6 bases at J, with 20 bases between.

Sequencing was performed on blood. The chain employs TRBV24-1 and TRBJ1-2, with unresolved D. This TCR was sampled from a woman aged 55-69 years with Graves' hyperthyroidism. CDR3 protein: CATSDFSTPGGMDGYTF. The CDR3, as DNA: TGTGCCACCAGTGATTTTAGCACCCCAGGAGGTATGGATGGCTACACCTTC.